This record concerns one T cell receptor (beta chain) sequence. The sample is drawn from a study of blood T cell repertoires in COVID-19. Study summary: T cells, B-cell-depleted T cells, or PBMCs supplied cDNA or gDNA.

The V end lost 7 bases, the J end lost 5 bases, and 35 bases lay between the germline ends. Germline assignment: CDR1 SQVTM and CDR2 ANQGSEA. This CDR3 is built from 20 residues. Assay used: immunoSEQ multiplex PCR; TCRdb lists only in-frame clones, some missing. The table includes approximately 330,000 clones, roughly 90% detected once. The chain is built from TRBV29-1 and TRBJ2-2; D possibly matches TRBD1 or TRBD2 (5 bases each). The sequence derives from a woman aged 30 to 39 who had recovered from COVID-19. Sequenced material: PBMCs or T cells enriched from blood (not recorded which). CDR3 DNA: TGCAGCGGGGGGACGACACCTCCGTTGAGTGGGGCTATTAAGACCGGGGAGCTGTTTTTT. Protein: CSGGTTPPLSGAIKTGELFF.